This TCR beta chain was observed in a study of CD8 T cells in ankylosing spondylitis. This CDR3 has 11 amino acids. CDR1 is SQVTM, CDR2 ANQGSEA, per germline. Trimming stripped 4 bases from V and 5 bases from J, with 6 bases between. This clonotype was counted at least ten times. TCRdb reprocessed the 5' RACE reads via MiXCR and lists one record per CDR3 protein. This table holds some 130,000 distinct CDR3 sequences, over 9.5% found once. Sample: blood, either unsorted or a sorted T cell fraction (not recorded which). This TCR came from a female donor with ankylosing spondylitis or in good health (not recorded which). This chain joins TRBV29-1 and TRBJ2-1; D is unresolved. The CDR3 DNA follows: TGCAGCGTTGGGGCGGACAATGAGCAGTTCTTC. Its translation: CSVGADNEQFF.